This passage covers 5 T cell receptor beta chains from one sample sequenced in a study of neurological immune-mediated disorders. TCRdb re-analysed the 5' RACE reads in MiXCR, keeping a single row per CDR3 protein. The sample holds 25,000 to 35,000 distinct CDR3 sequences; 4.6% are singletons and the top ten take more than 20%. Sequencing was done on a sample of PBMCs. The receptors derive from a young man in good health.

This clonotype was observed many times. The gene calls are TRBV4-1 and TRBJ1-1, with D perhaps matching TRBD1 (5 bases). The CDR3 totals 16 residues. Trimming shortened V by 1 base and J by 7 bases, and 19 bases separated the two germline ends. Germline V gene lookup returns CDR1 MGHRA and CDR2 YSYEKL. The DNA for the CDR3 is TGCGCCAGCAGCCAAGCCCTTGGGCCAGGGCATCGTGAAGCTTTCTTT. This gives the protein CASSQALGPGHREAFF.

There are many counts of this clonotype. The rearrangement uses TRBV5-1 and TRBJ2-2; the match to TRBD1 covers 9 bases. The CDR3 is 15 residues long. Germline assignment: CDR1 SGHRS and CDR2 YFSETQ. Unmatched junction bases numbered 7, after V lost 4 bases and J lost 6 bases. CDR3 region: CASSRSDRGAGELFF. The CDR3 DNA sequence: TGCGCCAGCAGCAGGTCGGACAGGGGCGCCGGGGAGCTGTTTTTT.

This clonotype was seen repeatedly, ten times or more. V gene TRBV6-2 or TRBV6-3 combines with J gene TRBJ2-7; 9 positions match TRBD1. The length of the CDR3 is 14 residues. V trimming: 8 bases; J trimming: 6 bases; junction bases outside the gene matches: 11. The germline gives CDR1 MNHEY, CDR2 SVGEGT. The CDR3 DNA follows: TGTGCCAGCTCTAGGGACAGGGTCGGTCGCGAGCAGTACTTC. Translated, it gives CASSRDRVGREQYF.

In its sample, this clonotype was seen many times. The chain carries TRBV3-1 and TRBJ1-5; no clear D gene. V was shortened by 6 bases and J by 3 bases, with 15 bases between the two germline ends. CDR1 is LGHDT and CDR2 is YNNKEL in the germline V gene (reference sequence). This CDR3 is built from 15 residues. CDR3 DNA: TGTGCCAGCAGTCATGGTACCCAACCCAATCAGCCCCAGCATTTT. Protein sequence: CASSHGTQPNQPQHF.

This clonotype was detected many times. This sequence joins TRBV5-1 and TRBJ1-2, with TRBD1 identical over 10 bases. This CDR3 has 13 amino acids. V gave up 5 bases and J gave up 8 bases; unmatched junction bases: 6. CDR1 is SGHRS, CDR2 YFSETQ, per germline. The CDR3 nucleotides read TGCGCCAGCAGTCCGGACAGGGGGGGAGGCTACACCTTC. Residues: CASSPDRGGGYTF.